What follows are 29 T cell receptor beta chains derived from one specimen sequenced in a study of blood T cells in healthy people across ages. Together with a sample-barcoded 5' primer, a J-beta primer mix was included in a second PCR lasting 7 to 11 cycles. TCRdb called the 5' RACE reads again in MiXCR, with one record for every CDR3 protein. The table lists roughly 1,500,000 distinct CDR3 sequences, around 35% of them singletons. The source material was blood. All receptors derive from a woman aged 25-40 years in good health.

The chain has TRBV6-5 and TRBJ2-3, with a tentative D call TRBD2 (6 bases). Germline CDR1 and CDR2: MNHEY and SVGAGI. The CDR3 consists of 15 residues. V was cut by 6 bases and J by 5 bases, with 18 bases left in between. CDR3: CASRGEALKEDTQYF. The CDR3 nucleotides read TGTGCCAGCAGGGGGGAGGCCCTAAAGGAAGATACGCAGTATTTT.

This clonotype has more than one count but fewer than ten. This CDR3 reads CASSWGGTGLYEQYF. The CDR3, as DNA: TGTGCCAGCAGCTGGGGTGGGACGGGCCTCTACGAGCAGTACTTC. The V and J genes are TRBV7-8 and TRBJ2-7; TRBD1 or TRBD2 may be the D gene (5 bases each). The CDR3 contains 15 residues. In germline, CDR1 is SGHVS, CDR2 FQNEAQ. The ends were cut back, 4 bases at V and 3 bases at J, with 16 bases in the middle. Full variable domain (missing parts from reference TRBV7-8 and TRBJ2-7): GAGVSQSPRYKVAKRGQDVALRCDPISGHVSLFWYQQALGQGPEFLTYFQNEAQLDKSGLPSDRFFAERPEGSVSTLKIQRTQQEDSAVYLCASSWGGTGLYEQYFGPGTRLTVT.

This clonotype has only a few counts. The chain couples TRBV6-1 to TRBJ2-5; D might be TRBD1 or TRBD2, each matching 5 bases. Trimming pared 2 bases from V and 2 bases from J, leaving 18 bases between. The CDR3 spans 17 residues. CDR1 and CDR2 from the germline V gene are MNHNS and SASEGT. Written as DNA, the CDR3 is TGTGCCAGCAGTGAATCACTAGAGGGGTACCGACAAGAGACCCAGTACTTC. Its translation: CASSESLEGYRQETQYF.

On this clonotype itself: Relative to the germline gene, one junction end is altered; a read error may explain this. V gene TRBV7-3 combines with J gene TRBJ1-3, with D hard to call. Germline V lookup: CDR1 SGHTA, CDR2 FQGTGA. There are 13 residues in the CDR3. The CDR3, as DNA: TGTGCCAGCAGCTTAATCGCTGGGAACACCATATATTTT. Translating gives CASSLIAGNTIYF.

This clonotype was seen only a few times. The chain uses TRBV27 and TRBJ2-1; TRBD2 is a possible D gene (6 bases). V lost 3 bases and J 7 bases, leaving 13 bases between the germline ends. Germline V gene lookup returns CDR1 MNHEY and CDR2 SMNVEV (reference sequence). This CDR3 has 14 residues. The CDR3 nucleotides are TGTGCCAGCAGTTTTCTGGAGGGTTTAAATGAGCAGTTCTTC. Protein sequence: CASSFLEGLNEQFF.

This clonotype was seen more than once but under ten times. The rearrangement joins TRBV3-1 to TRBJ2-3; no reliable D call. The CDR3 runs to 16 residues. V was cut by 4 bases and J by 0 bases, with 14 bases left in between. CDR1 and CDR2 (germline): LGHDT, YNNKEL (reference sequence). CDR3 in amino acids: CASSRDKGISTDTQYF. Here the CDR3 DNA reads TGTGCCAGCAGCCGAGATAAGGGAATCAGCACAGATACGCAGTATTTT.

This clonotype was seen only a few times. This chain connects TRBV9 to TRBJ1-1; 7 bases agree with TRBD1. This CDR3 is built from 15 residues. V was pared by 5 bases and J by 4 bases, with 11 bases of the junction left unmatched. Germline CDR1 is SGDLS and CDR2 is YYNGEE. CDR3 protein: CASRAMTGKGTEAFF. CDR3 sequence (DNA): TGTGCCAGCAGAGCCATGACAGGGAAGGGCACTGAAGCTTTCTTT.

The chain uses TRBV9 and TRBJ1-2; 7 positions match TRBD1. V gave up 0 bases and J gave up 4 bases; unmatched junction bases: 3. Germline values: CDR1 SGDLS, CDR2 YYNGEE. CDR3 length: 14 residues. The CDR3 loop is CASSVGDSLYGYTF. CDR3 DNA sequence: TGTGCCAGCAGCGTAGGGGACAGCCTCTATGGCTACACCTTC.

J is TRBJ2-1 and V is TRBV19; 9 bases fit TRBD2. The CDR3 extends over 15 amino acids. Trimming removed 6 bases from V and 5 bases from J; junction bases left unmatched: 8. The germline V gene has CDR1 LNHDA and CDR2 SQIVND (reference sequence). CDR3 nucleotides: TGTGCCAGTAGCTCTCAGCGGGGGGCCCACAATGAGCAGTTCTTC. Translated, it gives CASSSQRGAHNEQFF. Full variable domain (missing parts from reference TRBV19 and TRBJ2-1): DGGITQSPKYLFRKEGQNVTLSCEQNLNHDAMYWYRQDPGQGLRLIYYSQIVNDFQKGDIAEGYSVSREKKESFPLTVTSAQKNPTAFYLCASSSQRGAHNEQFFGPGTRLTVL.

The rearrangement links TRBV3-1 to TRBJ2-7; 10 nucleotides match TRBD2. Per germline, CDR1 LGHDT and CDR2 YNNKEL (reference sequence). V was pared by 4 bases and J by 7 bases, with 13 bases of the junction left unmatched. The CDR3 contains 16 residues. The CDR3, as DNA: TGTGCCAGCAGCCGAACCGGACTAGCGGTCTCGGAGGAGCAGTACTTC. It specifies CASSRTGLAVSEEQYF.

The genes are TRBV25-1 and TRBJ2-3; D tentatively fits TRBD1 or TRBD2 (5 bases each). CDR1 MGHDK and CDR2 SYGVNS come from the germline V gene. Trimming took off 4 bases at V and 3 bases at J, with 14 bases between the two ends. This CDR3 comprises 15 residues. The CDR3: CASSGGKVVTDTQYF. As DNA, the CDR3 is TGTGCCAGCAGTGGGGGGAAGGTAGTGACAGATACGCAGTATTTT.

The chain has TRBV2 and TRBJ2-4, with 14 bases matching TRBD2. With the DNA end fitting TRBJ2-7 better, the J assignment may be wrong. Germline V lookup: CDR1 SNHLY, CDR2 FYNNEI. The CDR3 totals 15 residues. In DNA form, the CDR3 reads TGTGCCAGCAGTGTGGGACTAGCGGGGGCGGGCGAGCAGTACTTC. Amino acids: CASSVGLAGAGEQYF.

This clonotype was detected a few times. V and J are TRBV6-5 and TRBJ2-6; D ambiguous. Germline lookup yields CDR1 MNHEY and CDR2 SVGAGI. The CDR3 length is 17 residues. Trimming cost V 0 bases and J 1 base, with 10 bases left between them. The CDR3 sequence is CASSYSGRFSGANVLTF. DNA of the CDR3: TGTGCCAGCAGTTACTCGGGTCGGTTTTCTGGGGCCAACGTCCTGACTTTC.

This clonotype was seen a few times. J is TRBJ2-5 and V is TRBV9, with D possibly being TRBD1 (5 bases). Trimming removed 4 bases from V and 4 bases from J, with 14 bases in between. Germline loops: CDR1 SGDLS, CDR2 YYNGEE. The CDR3 sequence is 14 residues long. CDR3 coding DNA: TGTGCCAGCAGCCCAGAGGTGGGGCGAGAGACCCAGTACTTC. Its translation is CASSPEVGRETQYF.

The chain recombines TRBV7-9 with TRBJ2-7; 7 nucleotides align to TRBD2. The germline CDR1 and CDR2 sequences are SEHNR and FQNEAQ (reference sequence). The CDR3 runs to 14 residues. The junction had 5 bases not matched to a gene; V was cut back by 4 bases and J by 2 bases. Here the CDR3 DNA reads TGTGCCAGCAGCTCGCGGGGAGGGGCCTACGAGCAGTACTTC. Translating gives CASSSRGGAYEQYF.

The sample holds many counts of this clonotype. The chain recombines TRBV10-3 with TRBJ1-2; the D gene is possibly TRBD1 (6 bases). This CDR3 region has 16 residues. Germline assignment: CDR1 ENHRY and CDR2 SYGVKD. Trimming took 4 bases from V and 0 from J, leaving 15 bases between them. The CDR3 spells CAISGQDSRSNYGYTF. The CDR3 coding sequence is TGTGCCATCAGTGGCCAGGACAGCCGATCTAACTATGGCTACACCTTC.

This clonotype was seen a handful of times. J is TRBJ2-1 and V is TRBV3-1; 9 bases line up with TRBD2. CDR1 and CDR2 from the germline V gene are LGHDT and YNNKEL (reference sequence). V was pared by 6 bases and J by 7 bases, with 10 bases of the junction left unmatched. The CDR3 totals 15 residues. The CDR3 region is CASSPPASGINEQFF. As DNA, the CDR3 is TGTGCCAGCAGTCCGCCGGCTAGCGGGATTAATGAGCAGTTCTTC.

This clonotype appeared many times. V is TRBV28 and J is TRBJ2-3, with D uncertain. The V end lost 5 bases, the J end lost 0 bases, and 12 bases lay between the germline ends. Looked up from germline, CDR1 is MDHEN and CDR2 is SYDVKM. This CDR3 has 15 amino acids. The CDR3 region is CASSPSLGSTDTQYF. The CDR3 DNA reads as TGTGCCAGCAGTCCCTCCCTTGGGAGCACAGATACGCAGTATTTT.

This clonotype was recorded a few times. The chain is built from TRBV7-9 and TRBJ1-2; D gene ambiguous. The CDR3 covers 17 residues. CDR1 is SEHNR and CDR2 is FQNEAQ in the germline V gene (reference sequence). V was clipped by 2 bases and J by 7 bases, with 23 bases between them. This CDR3 reads CASSLSLRGASNGGYTF. DNA for the CDR3: TGTGCCAGCAGCTTATCGTTGCGGGGAGCGTCGAACGGTGGCTACACCTTC. Looking up the rest from reference TRBV7-9 and TRBJ1-2 gives the full variable domain: DTGVSQNPRHKITKRGQNVTFRCDPISEHNRLYWYRQTLGQGPEFLTYFQNEAQLEKSRLLSDRFSAERPKGSFSTLEIQRTEQGDSAMYLCASSLSLRGASNGGYTFGSGTRLTVV.

The chain uses TRBV7-9 and TRBJ2-7; possibly TRBD2 for D (6 bases). Germline V gene data show CDR1 as SEHNR and CDR2 as FQNEAQ (reference sequence). The CDR3 runs 13 residues. V was cut by 5 bases and J by 5 bases, with 13 bases left in between. CDR3 region: CASSMWDSNEQYF. The CDR3 DNA follows: TGTGCCAGCAGCATGTGGGACTCTAACGAGCAGTACTTC.

The chain joins TRBV19 to TRBJ2-1; 8 bases align to TRBD1. Germline V gene data show CDR1 as LNHDA and CDR2 as SQIVND (reference sequence). The CDR3 extends over 16 amino acids. V shed 3 bases and J 0 bases; nucleotides not matched to a gene: 4. The CDR3 loop is CASSIITGGSYNEQFF. CDR3 sequence (DNA): TGTGCCAGTAGTATTATAACAGGGGGCTCCTACAATGAGCAGTTCTTC.

The gene calls are TRBV3-1 and TRBJ2-1; 8 bases agree with TRBD2. CDR1 and CDR2 from the germline V gene are LGHDT and YNNKEL (reference sequence). Trimming took 0 bases from V and 0 from J; bases not matched to a gene: 10. CDR3 length: 19 residues. The CDR3 coding sequence is TGTGCCAGCAGCCAAGACTCTACCCTCGGGAGGGCCTCCTACAATGAGCAGTTCTTC. This sequence encodes CASSQDSTLGRASYNEQFF.

The J gene is TRBJ1-5, the V gene TRBV12-3 or TRBV12-4; D not resolved. The CDR3 loop spans 15 amino acids. The V and J ends lost 5 bases and 7 bases respectively, with 18 bases between them. For the CDR3, the DNA is TGTGCCAGCAGTCTAAGGACCGTGGACGGGCAGCCCCAGCATTTT. It translates to CASSLRTVDGQPQHF.

This clonotype was observed a few times. The rearrangement uses TRBV3-1 and TRBJ2-5, with 7 bases fitting TRBD2. Germline V gives CDR1 LGHDT, CDR2 YNNKEL (reference sequence). The CDR3 has 19 residues. Unmatched junction bases numbered 15, after V lost 0 bases and J lost 2 bases. This chain's CDR3 is CASSQEFPGGEGSQETQYF. The CDR3 DNA reads TGTGCCAGCAGCCAAGAGTTCCCGGGGGGTGAGGGCTCGCAAGAGACCCAGTACTTC.

This chain connects TRBV5-1 to TRBJ2-1, with TRBD2 matching 7 bases. This CDR3 is built from 14 residues. Germline lookup yields CDR1 SGHRS and CDR2 YFSETQ. The junction had 7 bases not matched to a gene; V was cut back by 4 bases and J by 6 bases. The CDR3 here is CASSASGTCNEQFF. CDR3 DNA sequence: TGCGCCAGCAGCGCTAGCGGAACCTGCAATGAGCAGTTCTTC.

The V gene is TRBV4-1, the J gene TRBJ2-1; 12 positions agree with TRBD2. The CDR3 is 15 residues long. Trimming removed 1 base from V and 9 bases from J; junction bases left unmatched: 4. Germline lookup yields CDR1 MGHRA and CDR2 YSYEKL. DNA for the CDR3: TGCGCCAGCAGCCAAGGACTAGCGGGAGATATTGAGCAGTTCTTC. Residues: CASSQGLAGDIEQFF.

There are a few counts of this clonotype. The rearrangement uses TRBV5-1 and TRBJ2-3; D is possibly TRBD1 or TRBD2 (5 bases each). The CDR3 contains 15 residues. CDR1 is SGHRS and CDR2 is YFSETQ in the germline V gene. V lost 9 bases to trimming and J lost 1 base, with 18 bases between them. This chain's CDR3 is CATTRAQGGTDTQYF. In DNA, the CDR3 is TGCGCCACCACGCGGGCGCAGGGAGGCACAGATACGCAGTATTTT.

The chain uses TRBV7-8 and TRBJ2-7; 7 nucleotides match TRBD2. CDR3 size: 16 residues. Germline loops: CDR1 SGHVS, CDR2 FQNEAQ. V shed 1 base, J shed 0 bases, and the junction held 6 bases outside the gene matches. CDR3 sequence: CASSLVGGEGSYEQYF. In nucleotides, the CDR3 is TGTGCCAGCAGCTTAGTTGGCGGGGAGGGCTCCTACGAGCAGTACTTC. The variable domain in full, completed from reference TRBV7-8 and TRBJ2-7, reads GAGVSQSPRYKVAKRGQDVALRCDPISGHVSLFWYQQALGQGPEFLTYFQNEAQLDKSGLPSDRFFAERPEGSVSTLKIQRTQQEDSAVYLCASSLVGGEGSYEQYFGPGTRLTVT.

This rearrangement joins TRBV3-1 to TRBJ2-3; D is perhaps TRBD2 (6 bases). V was trimmed by 0 bases and J by 3 bases, leaving 16 bases between them. Looked up from germline, CDR1 is LGHDT and CDR2 is YNNKEL (reference sequence). The CDR3 contains 17 residues. The CDR3 sequence is CASSQDRLTGVTDTQYF. The CDR3, as DNA: TGTGCCAGCAGCCAAGACCGACTAACGGGAGTGACAGATACGCAGTATTTT.